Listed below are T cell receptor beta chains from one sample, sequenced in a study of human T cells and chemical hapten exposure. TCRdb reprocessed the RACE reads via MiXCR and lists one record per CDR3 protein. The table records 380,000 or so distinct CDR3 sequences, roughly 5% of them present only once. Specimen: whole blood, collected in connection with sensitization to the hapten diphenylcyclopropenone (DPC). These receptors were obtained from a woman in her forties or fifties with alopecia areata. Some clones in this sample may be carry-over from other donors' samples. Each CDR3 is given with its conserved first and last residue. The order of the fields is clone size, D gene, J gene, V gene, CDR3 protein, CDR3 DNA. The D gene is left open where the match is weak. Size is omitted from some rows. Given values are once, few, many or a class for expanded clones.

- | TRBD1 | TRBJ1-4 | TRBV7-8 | CASSSTFDRAGINEKLFF | TGTGCCAGCAGCTCAACGTTCGACAGGGCTGGGATTAATGAAAAACTGTTTTTT
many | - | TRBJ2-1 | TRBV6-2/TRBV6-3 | CASSREPYNEQFF | TGTGCCAGCAGCCGAGAGCCTTACAATGAGCAGTTCTTC
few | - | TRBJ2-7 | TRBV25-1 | CASRGNPYEQYF | TGTGCCAGCAGGGGAAACCCCTACGAGCAGTACTTC
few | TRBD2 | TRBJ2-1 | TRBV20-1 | CSAKLAGVTYNEQFF | TGCAGTGCTAAGTTAGCGGGAGTGACCTACAATGAGCAGTTCTTC
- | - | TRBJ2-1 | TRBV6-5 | CASQRGQDTILGREQFF | TGTGCCAGCCAGCGCGGACAGGACACTATACTCGGGAGGGAGCAGTTCTTC
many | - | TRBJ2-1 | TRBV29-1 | CSARPRAQGDEQFF | TGCAGCGCCCGGCCCAGGGCGCAGGGCGATGAGCAGTTCTTC
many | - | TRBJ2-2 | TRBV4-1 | CASSQDYRRATGELFF | TGCGCCAGCAGCCAAGACTACCGAAGAGCAACCGGGGAGCTGTTTTTT
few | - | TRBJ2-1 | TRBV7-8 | CASSLQGAPADEQFF | TGTGCCAGCAGCTTACAAGGTGCTCCGGCCGATGAGCAGTTCTTC
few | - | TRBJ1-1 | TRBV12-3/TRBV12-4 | CASSFGGWTEAFF | TGTGCCAGCAGTTTTGGGGGATGGACTGAAGCTTTCTTT
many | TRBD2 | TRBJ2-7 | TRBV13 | CASSSRTSGVYEQYF | TGTGCCAGCAGCTCCCGAACCAGCGGGGTGTACGAGCAGTACTTC
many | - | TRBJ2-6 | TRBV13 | CASSLRHSGANVLTF | TGTGCCAGCAGCTTGAGGCACTCTGGGGCCAACGTCCTGACTTTC